Listed below are T cell receptor beta chains from one sample, sequenced in a study of CD8 T cells in Susac syndrome. TCRdb independently ran MiXCR on the immunoSEQ multiplex PCR reads; one entry per CDR3 protein. In the table there are approximately 100,000 distinct CDR3 sequences, roughly 97% of which are singletons. The sequenced sample was CD4+ T cells from PBMCs. The receptors shown here come from a human donor in good health. Each CDR3 is given with its conserved first and last residue. A D gene is named only where the DNA matches it firmly. Not all rows give a size; the values are once, few, many and, for expanded clones, a class.

clone_size	d_call	v_call	j_call	cdr3_aa	cdr3_nt
NA	TRBD2	TRBV29-1	TRBJ2-1	CSVISGSKDEQFF	TGCAGCGTTATTAGCGGGAGTAAAGATGAGCAGTTCTTC
NA	NA	TRBV5-1	TRBJ1-6	CASSQDTVSSPLHF	TGCGCCAGCAGCCAGGACACAGTGTCCTCACCCCTCCACTTT
few	NA	TRBV6-5	TRBJ1-6	CASSRDSSSPLHF	TGTGCCAGCTCCCGGGACTCCAGCTCACCCCTCCACTTT
NA	NA	TRBV6-5	TRBJ1-2	CASSYTGGGSINYGYTF	TGTGCCAGCAGTTATACGGGGGGAGGAAGTATCAACTATGGCTACACCTTC
NA	NA	TRBV4-1	TRBJ2-1	CASSQLGMLSYNEQFF	TGCGCCAGCAGCCAACTTGGGATGCTCTCCTACAATGAGCAGTTCTTC
NA	NA	TRBV4-1	TRBJ2-7	CASGSFQGSSYEQYF	TGCGCCAGCGGATCCTTCCAGGGGAGCTCCTACGAGCAGTACTTC
NA	NA	TRBV4-1	TRBJ2-7	CASSQGRRTGVTYEQYF	TGCGCCAGCAGCCAAGGAAGAAGGACGGGGGTCACCTACGAGCAGTACTTC
once	NA	TRBV7-3	TRBJ2-7	CASSLSGQGYEQYF	TGTGCCAGCAGCTTATCTGGGCAGGGGTACGAGCAGTACTTC
once	NA	TRBV18	TRBJ2-5	CASSPRVVGDQETQYF	TGTGCCAGCTCACCAAGGGTGGTAGGGGACCAAGAGACCCAGTACTTC
NA	NA	TRBV12-3/TRBV12-4	TRBJ1-4	CASSLGQGGATNEKLFF	TGTGCCAGCAGCCTAGGGCAGGGAGGAGCAACTAATGAAAAACTGTTTTTT
NA	NA	TRBV7-3	TRBJ2-3	CASSPPAASTDTQYF	TGTGCCAGCAGCCCCCCCGCGGCTAGCACAGATACGCAGTATTTT
NA	TRBD2	TRBV20-1	TRBJ2-5	CSASPSGEETQYF	TGCAGTGCTAGTCCTAGCGGGGAAGAGACCCAGTACTTC
once	NA	TRBV7-9	TRBJ2-5	CASSLAQRAQETQYF	TGTGCCAGCAGCTTAGCTCAGCGAGCGCAAGAGACCCAGTACTTC
once	NA	TRBV5-1	TRBJ2-2	CASSPQGNGELFF	TGCGCCAGCAGCCCCCAGGGTAACGGGGAGCTGTTTTTT
NA	TRBD1	TRBV29-1	TRBJ2-4	CSAITRDRGYIQYF	TGCAGCGCGATAACCCGGGACAGGGGATACATTCAGTACTTC
once	TRBD1	TRBV2	TRBJ2-7	CASRQGVGYEQYF	TGTGCCAGCAGGCAGGGGGTGGGCTACGAGCAGTACTTC
once	TRBD2	TRBV7-3	TRBJ2-4	CASSLTGTSGGELQYF	TGTGCCAGCAGCTTAACAGGGACTAGCGGGGGAGAACTTCAGTACTTC
NA	NA	TRBV29-1	TRBJ1-4	CSVAATTNEKLFF	TGCAGCGTTGCAGCAACAACTAATGAAAAACTGTTTTTT
NA	TRBD1	TRBV4-2	TRBJ1-2	CASSQDFGTGYGYTF	TGTGCCAGCAGCCAAGATTTCGGGACAGGGTACGGCTACACCTTC
NA	NA	TRBV7-2	TRBJ2-5	CASSLVGRQETQYF	TGTGCCAGCAGCTTAGTAGGCCGGCAAGAGACCCAGTACTTC
NA	TRBD2	TRBV7-2	TRBJ2-7	CASSRGGSIDEQYF	TGTGCCAGCAGCCGCGGCGGGAGTATAGACGAGCAGTACTTC
NA	TRBD2	TRBV7-9	TRBJ2-5	CASSRGAGGGTETQYF	TGTGCCAGCAGCCGTGGAGCGGGAGGGGGTACGGAGACCCAGTACTTC
NA	NA	TRBV6-5	TRBJ2-7	CASSYSGLTFF	TGTGCCAGCAGTTACTCGGGACTCACCTTCTTC
NA	TRBD1	TRBV20-1	TRBJ1-5	CSARVLQGASNQPQHF	TGCAGTGCTAGAGTGCTACAGGGGGCGAGCAATCAGCCCCAGCATTTT
NA	NA	TRBV5-1	TRBJ2-5	CASSLLQQETQYF	TGCGCCAGCAGCTTGCTACAGCAAGAGACCCAGTACTTC
NA	TRBD1	TRBV2	TRBJ2-5	CASSQATGVETQYF	TGTGCCAGCAGTCAAGCGACAGGGGTAGAGACCCAGTACTTC
NA	NA	TRBV28	TRBJ1-1	CASSLIRTANTEAFF	TGTGCCAGCAGTTTAATACGGACGGCGAACACTGAAGCTTTCTTT
NA	NA	TRBV2	TRBJ2-1	CASWKEGYNEQFF	TGTGCCTCTTGGAAGGAGGGTTACAATGAGCAGTTCTTC